The clone carrying this T cell receptor beta chain was counted at least ten times. Its target is not known. The CDR3 extends over 12 amino acids. V was pared by 3 bases and J by 5 bases, with 8 bases between. A single record per CDR3 protein comes from TCRdb applying MiXCR to the RT-PCR reads. This repertoire shows some 640,000 distinct CDR3 sequences, approximately 15% found once; its top ten account for 6% to 8%. The entry originates in a study of response to subunit inactivated influenza vaccine. The study, taken as a whole, reports: The authors suggested that few new T cells are recruited per seasonal influenza vaccination.

The input for sequencing was PBMCs from blood, taken around two weeks before vaccination. The chain combines TRBV12-3 or TRBV12-4 with TRBJ2-7; possible D gene TRBD1, 5 bases. The receptor was derived from a man aged 50 to 59 who received an inactivated influenza vaccine. The CDR3 loop is CASSFVGDEQYF. In DNA, the CDR3 is TGTGCCAGCAGTTTCGTAGGGGACGAGCAGTACTTC.